This T cell receptor (beta chain) was documented in a study of T cells in Graves' hyperthyroidism and ophthalmopathy (dated by TCRdb to about 2019). For context, the study as a whole: Peripheral blood samples were taken at initial diagnosis, before any treatment was given. TCR V-J signatures able to tell the groups apart were searched for in a discovery cohort of 90 to 100 patients, of whom 43 had Graves' ophthalmopathy and more than 55 had stable Graves' hyperthyroidism. Whether ophthalmopathy could be predicted prospectively was tested in an independent validation cohort made up of 18 to 20 hyperthyroidism patients plus 17 patients who later progressed to ophthalmopathy. The approximately 97 discovery patients were randomly divided into training and test sets at a 7:3 ratio. In addition, the study compared T-cell repertoires in thyroid tissue and in blood from about 6 Graves' hyperthyroidism patients. Once sampling was done, hyperthyroidism patients were given methimazole at a starting dose of 30 mg daily, whereas ophthalmopathy patients were given high-dose intravenous methylprednisolone. The paper reports TCR Vbeta CDR3 sequencing of some 140 peripheral blood samples: approximately 41 ophthalmopathy, under 80 hyperthyroidism and approximately 17 progressor patients. Paper-wide results and their limitations: In cross-validation, a model built on a 13 V-J signature told ophthalmopathy apart from stable hyperthyroidism with 85% to 90% sensitivity and approximately 81% specificity, and in testing the same model reached 80%/75%. Sample size was not statistically predetermined, and investigators were not blinded to group allocation. During validation, the model predicted progression to ophthalmopathy a median of about 6.3 months ahead of onset, with approximately 70% sensitivity and almost 75% specificity. Most expanded thyroid clonotypes (frequency above 0.001) were also detected in blood, suggesting blood repertoires may reflect thyroid immune responses.

Stable Graves' hyperthyroidism was defined as no progression to ophthalmopathy during 18 months of follow-up. The hyperthyroidism patients were between 18 and 65 years old and newly diagnosed, with a disease duration of less than 2 months. The study excluded patients with uncontrolled infections, other autoimmune diseases, pregnancy or lactation. Diagnoses were based on clinical symptoms, serum thyroxine and TRAb, thyroid ultrasound and orbital computed tomography. PBMCs were separated from 7.5 to 10 ml of fresh peripheral blood using Ficoll-Paque density gradient centrifugation. Total RNA was extracted using Trizol reagent, and RNA quality was assessed on an Agilent 2100 Bioanalyzer. From the germline V gene, CDR1 is SGHTA and CDR2 is FQGTGA. Trimming costs V 5 bases and J 6 bases, and their ends lie 15 bases apart. The CDR3 measures 14 amino acids from cysteine to phenylalanine. Only the CDR3 portion is preserved as DNA: 42 bases, with reading frame beginning at the first base.

Amplification of TCR beta CDR3 regions was carried out from RNA transcripts. The first round of RT-PCR for the TCR CDR3 was performed with the HTBI primer set and the Qiagen OneStep RT-PCR kit. Libraries were constructed in a second round of multiplex PCR, after which size selection and purification were carried out. The libraries were sequenced on an Illumina HiSeq2000 using paired-end 100 bp reads. Regarding the original processing steps: SOAPnuke was used to process the raw data, throwing out any read that contained adapters or uncalled bases, had a mean Phred below 15, or lacked an exact constant-primer or identifier match. COPE v1.2.5 was used to merge high-quality paired reads, and clonotypes were defined as unique nucleotide sequences. Clonotypes were aligned to IMGT TRBV, TRBD and TRBJ reference segments using MiTCR v1.1. The analysis included only V-J combinations with a frequency above 0.0001, which together covered 99.2% of the repertoires. A TCS score was defined as the ratio of F50 (clonal expansion) to E x V (chaos), with BLOSUM62-based TCRdist applied between CDR3 peptides within each V-J. Welch's t-statistics and random forest reduced roughly 540 V-J features to some 14, which were used in a naive Bayes classifier (R e1071). TCRdb trimmed public reads at Q25 via fastp, called clones via MiXCR and kept in-frame beta chains. For every CDR3 protein sequence, its rows merge into one entry that carries the most common genes and DNA. For this entry, the V and J calls and clone size follow TCRdb and not the study's own pipeline. The sample table contains some 740,000 distinct CDR3 sequences; only one count was recorded for approximately 14% of them. The biggest ten clones account for 10% of the sample.

This clonotype showed up many times. The target of this receptor is not known. No much larger clone is present one base from it, and per-base qualities are unavailable. The V and J segments used are TRBV7-3 and TRBJ2-3; the D region is possibly TRBD1 or TRBD2, each matching across 5 bases. The clonotype originates from a woman aged 18-35 years with Graves' hyperthyroidism. Material for sequencing was blood. The CDR3 here reads CASSPYLEGDTQYF. The DNA reads as follows: TGTGCCAGCAGCCCCTACCTAGAGGGGGATACGCAGTATTTT.